The following is a TCR beta chain sequence with its context. V lost 4 bases to trimming and J lost 2 bases; unmatched junction nucleotides: 7. Looked up from germline, CDR1 is LGHNA and CDR2 is YSLEER. The CDR3 covers 15 residues. TCRdb's table, derived via immunoSEQ multiplex PCR, lists solely in-frame clones and lacks some. The sample lists about 1 million clones; under 80% were seen once. The entry originates in a study of shared clonotypes between healthy human individuals. This clonotype was obtained from a man between 18 and 29 years old in good health. Sequencing was performed on memory CD4+ T cells sorted from blood. The subset is: CD45RA-negative fraction. This chain connects TRBV4-3 to TRBJ2-7, with 8 bases that match TRBD2. The CDR3 nucleotides read TGCGCCAGCAGCCGCGTACTAGCGGACACCTACGAGCAGTACTTC. It codes for CASSRVLADTYEQYF.